The 31 T cell receptor beta chains given below trace back to one sample, sequenced in a study of cytomegalovirus exposure and HLA in healthy donors. PCR involved 60 Vbeta and 13 Jbeta primers. Generated by immunoSEQ multiplex PCR, the TCRdb table keeps only in-frame clones and is missing some. The sample has 140,000 to 150,000 clones, about three quarters seen once. What was sequenced was PBMCs. The source of these receptors is a woman in her twenties or thirties in good health and CMV-seronegative.

In this sample, this clone turned up once. The chain combines TRBV2 with TRBJ2-2, with D perhaps matching TRBD2 (5 bases). V gave up 4 bases and J gave up 6 bases, with 15 bases separating them. Germline CDR1 SNHLY, CDR2 FYNNEI. The CDR3 length is 15 residues. The DNA for the CDR3 is TGTGCCAGCAGTGCCTCGGGAATGAGCGCCGGGGAGCTGTTTTTT. Protein sequence: CASSASGMSAGELFF.

The chain carries TRBV5-8 and TRBJ2-3; maybe TRBD2 (5 bases). V was shortened by 0 bases and J by 12 bases, with 8 bases between the two germline ends. In germline, CDR1 is SGHTS, CDR2 YDEGEE. The CDR3 is 11 amino acids. CDR3 nucleotides: TGTGCCAGCAGCTTGGCCAGGACTCAGTATTTT. Its translation: CASSLARTQYF.

The chain joins TRBV13 to TRBJ2-5, with D unresolved. The CDR3 extends over 12 amino acids. Germline CDR1 reads PRHDT; CDR2 reads FYEKMQ (reference sequence). Deletions cut 4 bases from V and 1 base from J, with 4 bases between. CDR3 amino acids: CASSYSQETQYF. CDR3 in DNA: TGTGCCAGCAGCTACAGCCAAGAGACCCAGTACTTC.

The rearrangement uses TRBV6-5 and TRBJ2-3; D possibly corresponds to TRBD1 (6 bases). This CDR3 region has 13 residues. V lost 11 bases, J lost 3 bases, and 15 bases lay in between. Per the germline V gene, CDR1 is MNHEY and CDR2 is SVGAGI. CDR3 bases: TGTGCCGGGAACCGGGACAATACAGATACGCAGTATTTT. It translates to CAGNRDNTDTQYF.

The rearrangement joins TRBV27 to TRBJ1-5; possible D gene TRBD1, 6 bases. V was pared by 6 bases and J by 6 bases, with 18 bases between. The CDR3 is 15 residues long. Germline V gives CDR1 MNHEY, CDR2 SMNVEV (reference sequence). Here the CDR3 reads CASSPTGSVGQPQHF. CDR3 DNA sequence: TGTGCCAGCAGCCCAACAGGGTCGGTTGGTCAGCCCCAGCATTTT.

This chain uses TRBV6-6 with TRBJ2-3; D might be TRBD1 (5 bases). CDR3 size: 14 residues. The V gene lost 8 bases and the J gene lost 0 bases, with 12 bases spanning the gap. Looked up from germline, CDR1 is MNHNY and CDR2 is SVGAGI (reference sequence). CDR3 protein: CASATDPSTDTQYF. The CDR3 DNA reads TGTGCCAGCGCGACAGACCCTAGCACAGATACGCAGTATTTT.

Only a few counts were recorded for this clone. The chain combines TRBV25-1 with TRBJ1-3, with 7 bases identical to TRBD1. With V trimmed by 3 bases and J by 0 bases, 8 bases remained unmatched. CDR3 length: 17 residues. Germline-derived CDR1 and CDR2 are MGHDK and SYGVNS. The CDR3 loop reads CASSDLRTGHSGNTIYF. For the CDR3, the DNA is TGTGCCAGCAGTGATCTACGGACAGGTCACTCTGGAAACACCATATATTTT.

In its sample, this clone was seen once. The chain carries TRBV4-2 and TRBJ1-2; TRBD1 matches at 7 bases. The V gene's germline CDR1 is LGHNA and CDR2 YNFKEQ. CDR3 length: 14 amino acids. The V and J ends lost 3 bases and 8 bases, in that order; junction bases with no gene match: 9. The CDR3 sequence is CASSQFTGEEGYTF. CDR3 DNA: TGTGCCAGCAGCCAGTTTACAGGGGAGGAAGGCTACACCTTC.

This clone was observed a few times. J is TRBJ2-2 and V is TRBV5-1; D is uncertain. This CDR3 has 13 residues. Germline CDR1 SGHRS, CDR2 YFSETQ. V dropped 4 bases and J dropped 6 bases, with 10 bases sitting between them. CDR3 sequence reads: CASSPQVSGELFF. The CDR3 coding sequence is TGCGCCAGCAGCCCCCAGGTCTCCGGGGAGCTGTTTTTT.

In this sample, this clone turned up a few times. The chain is built from TRBV7-2 and TRBJ1-1; a weak D match, TRBD1 (5 bases). The CDR3 is 13 residues long. Trimming shortened V by 5 bases and J by 10 bases, and 17 bases separated the two germline ends. Germline loops: CDR1 SGHTA, CDR2 FQGNSA. CDR3 DNA: TGTGCCAGCAGCGTTAGCGGGGCTGCACGAGCTTTCTTT. It translates to CASSVSGAARAFF.

The chain couples TRBV29-1 to TRBJ1-1, with D hard to call. CDR3 length equals 10 residues. Trimming stripped 0 bases from V and 7 bases from J, with 3 bases between. Per the germline V gene, CDR1 is SQVTM and CDR2 is ANQGSEA. In DNA form, the CDR3 reads TGCAGCGTTGAAGACGGTGAAGCTTTCTTT. Amino acids: CSVEDGEAFF.

The sample holds one count of this clone. This chain joins TRBV5-1 and TRBJ1-1; tentative D call: TRBD1 (5 bases). The ends were cut back, 3 bases at V and 0 bases at J, with 9 bases in the middle. The CDR3 is made up of 14 amino acids. Germline V gene data show CDR1 as SGHRS and CDR2 as YFSETQ. CDR3 nucleotide sequence: TGCGCCAGCAGCTCGGACACCGTGAACACTGAAGCTTTCTTT. Translating it yields CASSSDTVNTEAFF.

The CDR3 DNA is TGTGCCAGCAGCCCACATCGAGGACAGGGCGCCCCAAATGAGCAGTTCTTC. Protein product: CASSPHRGQGAPNEQFF. The rearrangement uses TRBV14 and TRBJ2-1; 8 bases line up with TRBD1. V lost 4 bases and J lost 7; bases outside the gene matches: 15. The CDR3 contains 17 residues. CDR1 and CDR2 (germline): SGHDN, FVKESK.

The genes are TRBV4-2 and TRBJ2-3, with 9 bases that match TRBD1. Trimming cost V 0 bases and J 1 base; bases outside gene matches: 5. The CDR3 runs 17 residues. Germline CDR1 LGHNA, CDR2 YNFKEQ. The CDR3, as DNA: TGTGCCAGCAGCCAAGATGCAGGGGACAGGGGCACAGATACGCAGTATTTT. It codes for CASSQDAGDRGTDTQYF.

This sequence joins TRBV6-5 and TRBJ2-1; maybe TRBD2 (7 bases). The CDR3 is 15 amino acids. Germline V lookup: CDR1 MNHEY, CDR2 SVGAGI. Trimming cost V 2 bases and J 4 bases, with 12 bases left between them. This CDR3 is CASSYRGAFYNEQFF. The CDR3, as DNA: TGTGCCAGCAGTTACCGGGGGGCATTTTACAATGAGCAGTTCTTC.

This chain uses TRBV5-1 with TRBJ1-1, with a possible D match to TRBD1 (5 bases). The CDR3 totals 14 residues. Trimming removed 2 bases from V and 0 bases from J, with 8 bases in between. Germline-derived CDR1 and CDR2 are SGHRS and YFSETQ. The CDR3 region is CASSFREVNTEAFF. The CDR3 nucleotides are TGCGCCAGCAGCTTCAGGGAAGTGAACACTGAAGCTTTCTTT.

The chain has TRBV5-6 and TRBJ2-2; TRBD1 matches 7 bases. The CDR3 is 13 amino acids. Germline CDR1 is SGHDT and CDR2 is YYEEEE. The junction had 4 bases not matched to a gene; V was cut back by 4 bases and J by 7 bases. The CDR3 region is CASSRQGYGELFF. DNA of the CDR3: TGTGCCAGCAGCCGACAGGGTTACGGGGAGCTGTTTTTT.

V and J are TRBV18 and TRBJ2-3; 8 positions match TRBD2. Germline CDR1 reads KGHSH; CDR2 reads LQKENI. The CDR3 length is 16 residues. The J segment lost 1 base and the V segment lost 1 base, leaving 4 bases of the junction unmatched. The CDR3 coding sequence is TGTGCCAGCTCACCACTGGAAGCGGGGGGCACAGATACGCAGTATTTT. Translation gives CASSPLEAGGTDTQYF.

The chain recombines TRBV11-3 with TRBJ2-1, with TRBD2 matching over 9 bases. Germline trimming cut 5 bases from V and 5 bases from J; bases unmatched to any gene: 7. Looked up from germline, CDR1 is SGHNT and CDR2 is YENEEA. The length of the CDR3 is 15 residues. This CDR3 reads CASSRKGLAHNEQFF. The DNA of the CDR3 is TGTGCCAGCAGCCGGAAGGGACTAGCCCACAATGAGCAGTTCTTC.

The J gene is TRBJ1-4, the V gene TRBV5-1; D call uncertain. The CDR3 is 14 residues long. Germline CDR1 is SGHRS and CDR2 is YFSETQ. The V gene lost 4 bases and the J gene lost 12 bases, with 19 bases spanning the gap. The CDR3 DNA follows: TGCGCCAGCAGCCCAGGACTGGACTACGAGGAACTGTTTTTT. Amino acid sequence: CASSPGLDYEELFF. Combining the CDR3 with reference TRBV5-1 and TRBJ1-4 gives the whole variable domain KAGVTQTPRYLIKTRGQQVTLSCSPISGHRSVSWYQQTPGQGLQFLFEYFSETQRNKGNFPGRFSGRQFSNSRSEMNVSTLELGDSALYLCASSPGLDYEELFFGSGTQLSVL.

V and J are TRBV7-9 and TRBJ1-2, with TRBD1 matching over 11 bases. J lost 8 bases, V lost 5 bases, and 4 bases had no gene match. This CDR3 region has 13 residues. From germline, CDR1 is SEHNR and CDR2 FQNEAQ (reference sequence). The CDR3 region has the DNA TGTGCCAGCAGCACGGACAGGGGGCACGGCTACACCTTC. It codes for CASSTDRGHGYTF.

This clone occurred once. The chain joins TRBV5-1 to TRBJ2-7; a weak D match, TRBD1 (6 bases). Germline CDR1 is SGHRS and CDR2 is YFSETQ. With 0 bases removed from V and 2 bases from J, the gap between germline ends came to 9 bases. The CDR3 sequence is 14 residues long. CDR3 in DNA: TGCGCCAGCAGCTTGGAGGCAGGGGCCTACGAGCAGTACTTC. This encodes CASSLEAGAYEQYF.

The chain joins TRBV13 to TRBJ2-6; a possible D gene is TRBD2 (5 bases). The CDR3 loop spans 19 amino acids. V dropped 5 bases and J dropped 1 base, with 21 bases sitting between them. The germline CDR1 and CDR2 sequences are PRHDT and FYEKMQ (reference sequence). The CDR3 nucleotides read TGTGCCAGCAGCCCCTCTTATTCCGGGGTTGGGTCTGGGGCCAACGTCCTGACTTTC. Its translation is CASSPSYSGVGSGANVLTF. Filled out from reference TRBV13 and TRBJ2-6, the complete variable domain reads AAGVIQSPRHLIKEKRETATLKCYPIPRHDTVYWYQQGPGQDPQFLISFYEKMQSDKGSIPDRFSAQQFSDYHSELNMSSLELGDSALYFCASSPSYSGVGSGANVLTFGAGSRLTVL.

J is TRBJ2-5 and V is TRBV4-3; D possibly corresponds to TRBD2 (6 bases). The CDR3 consists of 15 residues. The V end was cut by 3 bases, the J end by 5 bases, with 16 bases between. Germline assignment: CDR1 LGHNA and CDR2 YSLEER. The DNA of the CDR3 is TGCGCCAGCAGCCACGACTTAGGGACTCCCGAGACCCAGTACTTC. This translates into CASSHDLGTPETQYF.

V is TRBV15 and J is TRBJ2-4, with TRBD2 identical over 13 bases. Germline V lookup: CDR1 LNHNV, CDR2 YYDKDF (reference sequence). This CDR3 is 14 amino acids long. V was clipped by 5 bases and J by 11 bases; unmatched bases: 6. DNA for the CDR3: TGTGCCACCAGCCGTGGACTAGCGGGGGCCCTTCAGTACTTC. Translated, it gives CATSRGLAGALQYF.

The CDR3 DNA reads TGTGCCAGCAGTTGGGGCGGCGAGCAGTACTTC. The encoded protein is CASSWGGEQYF. The rearrangement links TRBV6-5 to TRBJ2-7, with D possibly matching TRBD1 (5 bases). V shed 4 bases and J shed 6 bases, with 7 bases lying between them. The V gene's germline CDR1 is MNHEY and CDR2 SVGAGI. The CDR3 contains 11 residues.

As DNA, the CDR3 is TGTGCCAGTAGTATGTTCGGAGCGGCCGGGCTTACCTACAATGAGCAGTTCTTC. Encoded protein: CASSMFGAAGLTYNEQFF. The V call is TRBV19, the J call TRBJ2-1; D is perhaps TRBD2 (5 bases). V shed 3 bases and J shed 2 bases, with 20 bases lying between them. The CDR3 has 18 residues. The germline gives CDR1 LNHDA, CDR2 SQIVND (reference sequence). The complete variable domain, with remaining parts taken from reference TRBV19 and TRBJ2-1, reads DGGITQSPKYLFRKEGQNVTLSCEQNLNHDAMYWYRQDPGQGLRLIYYSQIVNDFQKGDIAEGYSVSREKKESFPLTVTSAQKNPTAFYLCASSMFGAAGLTYNEQFFGPGTRLTVL.

V and J are TRBV6-1 and TRBJ2-2; 7 bases are shared with TRBD2. V shed 6 bases, J shed 0 bases, and the junction held 4 bases outside the gene matches. Looked up from germline, CDR1 is MNHNS and CDR2 is SASEGT. This CDR3 has 15 residues. Written as DNA, the CDR3 is TGTGCCAGCAGCGTCGGGGGGACGAACACCGGGGAGCTGTTTTTT. Protein: CASSVGGTNTGELFF.

This clone came up a few times. Other nucleotide sequences in the sample specify the same CDR3. The chain has TRBV5-1 and TRBJ2-5; a weak D match, TRBD2 (6 bases). The V gene lost 0 bases and the J gene lost 4 bases, with 7 bases spanning the gap. Germline CDR1 and CDR2: SGHRS and YFSETQ. This CDR3 region has 13 residues. CDR3 residues: CASSLGGGETQYF. CDR3 DNA: TGCGCCAGCAGCTTGGGGGGAGGAGAGACCCAGTACTTC.

V usage is TRBV30 and J usage is TRBJ2-1, with TRBD2 matching 8 bases. This CDR3 is 14 amino acids long. With V trimmed by 0 bases and J by 7 bases, 5 bases remained unmatched. CDR1 and CDR2 from the germline V gene are GTSNPN and SVGIG (reference sequence). CDR3 sequence: CAWSVGTRHNEQFF. The CDR3 DNA follows: TGTGCCTGGAGTGTAGGGACTAGGCATAATGAGCAGTTCTTC.

The rearrangement joins TRBV14 to TRBJ2-7; 7 nucleotides line up with TRBD1. With 5 bases clipped from V and 2 bases from J, the junction kept 6 bases outside the gene matches. The CDR3 sequence is 14 residues long. CDR1 and CDR2 (germline): SGHDN, FVKESK. CDR3 loop: CASSVQGIAYEQYF. For the CDR3, the DNA is TGTGCCAGCAGCGTACAGGGGATAGCCTACGAGCAGTACTTC. Full variable domain (rest looked up from reference TRBV14 and TRBJ2-7): EAGVTQFPSHSVIEKGQTVTLRCDPISGHDNLYWYRRVMGKEIKFLLHFVKESKQDESGMPNNRFLAERTGGTYSTLKVQPAELEDSGVYFCASSVQGIAYEQYFGPGTRLTVT.